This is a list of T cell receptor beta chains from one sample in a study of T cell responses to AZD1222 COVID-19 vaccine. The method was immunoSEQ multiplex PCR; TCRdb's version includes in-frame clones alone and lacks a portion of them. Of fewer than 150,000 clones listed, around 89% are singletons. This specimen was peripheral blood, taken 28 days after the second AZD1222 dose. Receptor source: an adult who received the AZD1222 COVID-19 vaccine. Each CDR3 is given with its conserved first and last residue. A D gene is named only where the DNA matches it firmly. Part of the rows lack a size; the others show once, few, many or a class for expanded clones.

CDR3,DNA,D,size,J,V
CASSFGQDGYTF,TGTGCCAGCAGCTTTGGACAGGACGGCTACACCTTC,TRBD1,NA,TRBJ1-2,TRBV7-9
CASKGLNTEAFF,TGTGCCAGCAAGGGGTTGAACACTGAAGCTTTCTTT,NA,NA,TRBJ1-1,TRBV27
CASSLGSHNSPLHF,TGTGCCAGCAGCTTGGGCAGCCATAATTCACCCCTCCACTTT,NA,NA,TRBJ1-6,TRBV7-2
CAVRGRGETQYF,TGTGCCGTCCGGGGAAGGGGCGAGACCCAGTACTTC,NA,NA,TRBJ2-5,TRBV19
CASSQDGTGTQETQYF,TGTGCCAGCAGCCAAGATGGGACGGGAACGCAAGAGACCCAGTACTTC,NA,few,TRBJ2-5,TRBV4-2
CASNPQGQGANGYTF,TGTGCCAGCAACCCGCAAGGACAGGGTGCCAACGGCTACACCTTC,TRBD1,NA,TRBJ1-2,TRBV6-5
CASSLAQGAYEQYF,TGTGCCAGCAGCTTGGCACAGGGGGCCTACGAGCAGTACTTC,TRBD1,NA,TRBJ2-7,TRBV5-4
CASSTGLAGGYEQYF,TGTGCCAGTAGTACGGGACTAGCGGGAGGGTACGAGCAGTACTTC,TRBD2,NA,TRBJ2-7,TRBV19
CASSQGQPFSGNTIYF,TGTGCCAGCAGCCAAGGACAGCCCTTCTCTGGAAACACCATATATTTT,NA,NA,TRBJ1-3,TRBV7-2
CASSFGPDTQYF,TGTGCCAGCAGCTTCGGGCCAGATACGCAGTATTTT,NA,NA,TRBJ2-3,TRBV7-9
CASSVSGQTPNTQYF,TGTGCCAGCAGCGTTAGCGGTCAAACCCCTAATACGCAGTATTTT,NA,NA,TRBJ2-3,TRBV9
CASSRLPAPWRGEQFF,TGCGCCAGCAGCCGCCTTCCGGCCCCCTGGCGTGGTGAGCAGTTCTTC,NA,NA,TRBJ2-1,TRBV4-1
CASSSRRINSYGYTF,TGTGCCAGCAGCTCGAGACGGATTAACAGTTATGGCTACACCTTC,NA,NA,TRBJ1-2,TRBV5-8
CASSPTWGGWGEQYF,TGTGCCAGCAGCCCCACGTGGGGGGGCTGGGGCGAGCAGTACTTC,NA,once,TRBJ2-7,TRBV7-2
CASSPGDGSSYNEQFF,TGTGCCAGCAGCCCCGGGGATGGGAGCTCCTACAATGAGCAGTTCTTC,NA,NA,TRBJ2-1,TRBV11-3
CASRRKADTEQYF,TGTGCCAGCAGGCGGAAAGCAGATACCGAGCAGTACTTC,NA,NA,TRBJ2-7,TRBV2
CASSYPLTGELFF,TGTGCCAGCAGCTACCCTTTGACCGGGGAGCTGTTTTTT,NA,NA,TRBJ2-2,TRBV5-4
CASSFGQDANTGELFF,TGTGCCAGCAGCTTTGGACAGGACGCGAACACCGGGGAGCTGTTTTTT,TRBD1,NA,TRBJ2-2,TRBV7-9
CASSEEKASSYEQYF,TGTGCCAGCAGTGAAGAAAAGGCCAGCTCCTACGAGCAGTACTTC,NA,NA,TRBJ2-7,TRBV6-1
CASSYRGAHNEQFF,TGTGCCAGCAGTTACCGGGGGGCCCACAATGAGCAGTTCTTC,NA,NA,TRBJ2-1,TRBV6-5
CASSLGTDTEAFF,TGCGCCAGCAGCCTCGGGACAGACACTGAAGCTTTCTTT,TRBD1,NA,TRBJ1-1,TRBV4-1
CASSRGGNTEAFF,TGTGCCAGCAGCCGAGGGGGAAACACTGAAGCTTTCTTT,NA,NA,TRBJ1-1,TRBV7-9
CASSFTLPKGYTF,TGTGCCAGCAGCTTTACCTTGCCTAAAGGCTACACCTTC,NA,once,TRBJ1-2,TRBV7-2
CASSFFEGGELFF,TGTGCCAGCAGCTTTTTCGAGGGTGGGGAGCTGTTTTTT,NA,NA,TRBJ2-2,TRBV11-2
CASSVGPNEKLFF,TGTGCCAGCAGCGTGGGACCTAATGAAAAACTGTTTTTT,NA,NA,TRBJ1-4,TRBV9
CASRDRGLLHTEAFF,TGTGCCAGCAGGGACAGGGGTTTACTCCACACTGAAGCTTTCTTT,TRBD1,NA,TRBJ1-1,TRBV2
CASSLWDSPYEQYF,TGTGCCAGCAGCCTATGGGACTCTCCCTACGAGCAGTACTTC,NA,NA,TRBJ2-7,TRBV5-4
CASTGVPNPYEQYF,TGTGCCAGCACTGGGGTCCCAAATCCCTACGAGCAGTACTTC,NA,NA,TRBJ2-7,TRBV6-5
CASSLAGGPNYGYTF,TGTGCCAGCAGCCTCGCAGGGGGCCCTAACTATGGCTACACCTTC,TRBD1,NA,TRBJ1-2,TRBV28
CASSVNSGQSSYEQYF,TGTGCCAGCAGCGTAAATTCGGGACAGAGCTCCTACGAGCAGTACTTC,TRBD1,NA,TRBJ2-7,TRBV5-4
CASTSDWEQYF,TGTGCCAGTACTAGCGACTGGGAGCAGTACTTC,TRBD2,NA,TRBJ2-7,TRBV2
CASSPGTGRGNEQFF,TGTGCCAGCTCACCCGGGACAGGGCGGGGCAATGAGCAGTTCTTC,TRBD1,once,TRBJ2-1,TRBV18
CATSRDSGGRRTQYF,TGTGCCACCAGCAGAGACAGCGGGGGACGTCGGACCCAGTACTTC,TRBD2,NA,TRBJ2-5,TRBV15
CASSIGGSSSYEQYF,TGTGCCAGCAGCATCGGGGGGTCAAGCTCCTACGAGCAGTACTTC,TRBD2,NA,TRBJ2-7,TRBV28
CASSGRRTENTEAFF,TGTGCCAGCAGTGGCCGTAGGACAGAGAACACTGAAGCTTTCTTT,NA,NA,TRBJ1-1,TRBV28
CASSISAGHYGYTF,TGTGCCAGTAGTATTTCAGCGGGGCACTATGGCTACACCTTC,NA,NA,TRBJ1-2,TRBV19
CASSFTVSSYEQYF,TGTGCCAGCAGCTTTACAGTCTCTTCCTACGAGCAGTACTTC,NA,once,TRBJ2-7,TRBV11-3
CASSLQGYHNSPLHF,TGTGCCAGCAGTTTACAGGGGTACCATAATTCACCCCTCCACTTT,TRBD1,once,TRBJ1-6,TRBV7-4
CASSLGTGGPDTQYF,TGCGCCAGCAGCTTGGGGACAGGGGGCCCAGATACGCAGTATTTT,TRBD1,NA,TRBJ2-3,TRBV5-1
CATGGPETGNTIYF,TGTGCCACGGGGGGACCGGAGACTGGAAACACCATATATTTT,NA,NA,TRBJ1-3,TRBV2
CASSPPRTGGSTGELFF,TGTGCCAGCAGTCCCCCCAGGACAGGGGGCTCCACCGGGGAGCTGTTTTTT,TRBD1,NA,TRBJ2-2,TRBV6-2/TRBV6-3
CASSIKSSYNSPLHF,TGTGCCAGTAGTATAAAAAGTTCTTATAATTCACCCCTCCACTTT,NA,NA,TRBJ1-6,TRBV19